Listed below are T cell receptor beta chains from one sample, sequenced in a study of vaccination effects on CD4 cells after COVID-19. Some clones are missing from TCRdb's copy, which holds only in-frame ones; the method was immunoSEQ multiplex PCR. The sample lists 70,000 or so clones; 75% to 80% were seen once. Their specific antigens are unknown. This specimen consisted of CD4+ T cells from PBMCs cultured without peptide, obtained before COVID-19 vaccination. Receptors originate from a human donor who received a COVID-19 vaccine. Each CDR3 is given with its conserved first and last residue. The D gene is left open where the match is weak. Not all rows give a size; the values are once, few, many and, for expanded clones, a class.

NA,TRBJ2-1,NA,TRBV30,TGTGCCTGGAGTAGAGGCAGGGGCAATGAGCAGTTCTTC,CAWSRGRGNEQFF
NA,TRBJ2-5,TRBD2,TRBV9,TGTGCCAGCAGCGTTGGACTAGCGGGGGCCGGAGAGACCCAGTACTTC,CASSVGLAGAGETQYF
few,TRBJ1-1,NA,TRBV6-5,TGTGCCAGCAGTTCCCTACAACTTGACACTGAAGCTTTCTTT,CASSSLQLDTEAFF
NA,TRBJ2-2,TRBD1,TRBV5-1,TGCGCCAGCACCCTCCAACAGGGGGGAACCGGGGAGCTGTTTTTT,CASTLQQGGTGELFF
NA,TRBJ2-1,TRBD2,TRBV19,TGTGCCAGTCGAGCGGGGGGGCGGAATGAGCAGTTCTTC,CASRAGGRNEQFF
NA,TRBJ1-2,NA,TRBV24-1,TGTGCCACCAGTGATCAGGGGTTCCATGGCTACACCTTC,CATSDQGFHGYTF
NA,TRBJ2-2,NA,TRBV7-3,TGTGCCAGCAGCTTAAGGAGGGGGGCCGGGGAGCTGTTTTTT,CASSLRRGAGELFF
NA,TRBJ1-5,NA,TRBV27,TGTGCCAGCAGCTCCAGCTCAGGGTCCTACGGTCAGCCCCAGCATTTT,CASSSSSGSYGQPQHF
once,TRBJ1-1,NA,TRBV4-3,TGCGCCAGCAGCCAAGCGGCAGAAGCTTTCTTT,CASSQAAEAFF
few,TRBJ1-2,NA,TRBV28,TGTGCCATCGGACGGAACTATGGCTACACCTTC,CAIGRNYGYTF
NA,TRBJ2-3,NA,TRBV15,TGTGCCACCAGCAGCCGCCCGGCGCGGGGAAATACAGATACGCAGTATTTT,CATSSRPARGNTDTQYF
NA,TRBJ2-3,NA,TRBV28,TGTGCCAGCAGTTCCTATAAGGGATTGGCAGATACGCAGTATTTT,CASSSYKGLADTQYF
few,TRBJ1-1,TRBD1,TRBV5-1,TGCGCCAGCAGCTTAGGGACAGGGTTTGAAGCTTTCTTT,CASSLGTGFEAFF
NA,TRBJ1-2,TRBD1,TRBV5-4,TGTGCCAGCAGCTCCCCGGGACAGGGGAGCTACACCTTC,CASSSPGQGSYTF
few,TRBJ2-1,NA,TRBV4-2,TGTGCCAGCAGCCAAGCGGGACTCTCGAATGAGCAGTTCTTC,CASSQAGLSNEQFF
NA,TRBJ2-1,NA,TRBV7-2,TGTGCCAGCAGCCTGGACAATGGGGTGGATGAGCAGTTCTTC,CASSLDNGVDEQFF
NA,TRBJ2-2,TRBD2,TRBV6-6,TGTGCCAGCAGTCTGAAACTAGCGGGGGGGTACACCGGGGAGCTGTTTTTT,CASSLKLAGGYTGELFF
NA,TRBJ1-2,NA,TRBV4-1,TGCGCCAGCAGCCAAGTAGGTCAGGTAGCTAACTATGGCTACACCTTC,CASSQVGQVANYGYTF
once,TRBJ1-5,TRBD1,TRBV7-8,TGTGCCAGCAGCTCGGACAGGGGGCCTCAGCCCCAGCATTTT,CASSSDRGPQPQHF
few,TRBJ2-1,NA,TRBV7-2,TGTGCCAGCAGCTCGAAGACCTGGAGCTCCTACAATGAGCAGTTCTTC,CASSSKTWSSYNEQFF
NA,TRBJ1-1,TRBD1,TRBV3-1/TRBV3-2,TGTGCCAGCAGCCAAGACAGGGGGCATCGGAACACTGAAGCTTTCTTT,CASSQDRGHRNTEAFF
NA,TRBJ1-1,NA,TRBV7-3,TGTGCCAGCAGCCTCGGTTGGGAGAGCACTGAAGCTTTCTTT,CASSLGWESTEAFF
once,TRBJ2-3,NA,TRBV2,TGTGCCAGCGGGCCTAGGTCCACAGATACGCAGTATTTT,CASGPRSTDTQYF
once,TRBJ1-5,NA,TRBV28,TGTGCCAGCAGTTCCCCGTTCCCCCAGCCCCAGCATTTT,CASSSPFPQPQHF
few,TRBJ2-3,NA,TRBV14,TGTGCCAGCAGCGTCCAGGGCCGGGGGAGGACAGATACGCAGTATTTT,CASSVQGRGRTDTQYF
few,TRBJ2-3,NA,TRBV7-8,TGTGCCAGCAGCTTAGCGCGGGTAGATACGCAGTATTTT,CASSLARVDTQYF
NA,TRBJ2-3,NA,TRBV24-1,TGTGCCACCAGTGACCCGGGCAGGGGAGATACGCAGTATTTT,CATSDPGRGDTQYF
once,TRBJ2-1,NA,TRBV2,TGTGCCAGCAACGAGCGGATCTCCTACAATGAGCAGTTCTTC,CASNERISYNEQFF
NA,TRBJ2-3,NA,TRBV7-2,TGTGCCAGCGGGGGGGCCCCCACAGATACGCAGTATTTT,CASGGAPTDTQYF
NA,TRBJ1-1,NA,TRBV19,TGTGCCAGTAGTATACGGGGGCAGGGTTCATTGAACACTGAAGCTTTCTTT,CASSIRGQGSLNTEAFF
NA,TRBJ2-1,NA,TRBV19,TGTGCCAGTAGTATAGGGGGCCCTCGGAATGAGCAGTTCTTC,CASSIGGPRNEQFF
NA,TRBJ2-5,NA,TRBV2,TGTGCCAGCCTGCCCGTCGGAGGTACGGTGGAGACCCAGTACTTC,CASLPVGGTVETQYF
NA,TRBJ1-2,NA,TRBV5-1,TGCGCCAGCAGCTTGGGATCGGGGACCCGAGGCTACACCTTC,CASSLGSGTRGYTF
NA,TRBJ1-1,NA,TRBV18,TGTGCCAGCTCACAGGGGGGCTCGGGGGCTGAAGCTTTCTTT,CASSQGGSGAEAFF
NA,TRBJ1-1,TRBD1,TRBV3-1/TRBV3-2,TGTGCCAGCAGCTCTTCCGGGACAGAGAACACTGAAGCTTTCTTT,CASSSSGTENTEAFF
few,TRBJ1-6,NA,TRBV6-5,TGTGCCAGCAGTTGGGGCGGGCAGATTAATTCACCCCTCCACTTT,CASSWGGQINSPLHF
NA,TRBJ1-5,TRBD1,TRBV6-6,TGTGCCAGCAGTCGACAGGGAAATCAGCCCCAGCATTTT,CASSRQGNQPQHF
NA,TRBJ1-6,TRBD1,TRBV19,TGTGCCAGTAACCCGGGGACAGAGTATTCACCCCTCCACTTT,CASNPGTEYSPLHF
NA,TRBJ2-1,NA,TRBV28,TGTGCCAGCAGTTTTCGAATGGATGAGCAGTTCTTC,CASSFRMDEQFF
NA,TRBJ2-3,TRBD2,TRBV3-1/TRBV3-2,TGTGCCAGCAGCCCCGGACTAGCGGGCACAGATACGCAGTATTTT,CASSPGLAGTDTQYF
NA,TRBJ2-3,NA,TRBV5-1,TGCGCCAGCAGCTACAACTCGGGTAGTCCTAGCACAGATACGCAGTATTTT,CASSYNSGSPSTDTQYF
NA,TRBJ2-3,NA,TRBV5-1,TGCGCCAGCGGAAAGGGGACAGATACGCAGTATTTT,CASGKGTDTQYF
NA,TRBJ1-6,NA,TRBV9,TGTGCCAGCAGCGCGACTAGAGGTTCACCCCTCCACTTT,CASSATRGSPLHF
NA,TRBJ2-3,NA,TRBV5-1,TGCGCCAGCAGCTTGGTACTAGATACGCAGTATTTT,CASSLVLDTQYF
NA,TRBJ1-2,TRBD1,TRBV14,TGTGCCAGCAGCCAAGGGACAGGATACTATGGCTACACCTTC,CASSQGTGYYGYTF
NA,TRBJ1-1,TRBD1,TRBV19,TGTGCCAGTTCCTTAAGGGCAGGGGGAAAAAAGAACACTGAAGCTTTCTTT,CASSLRAGGKKNTEAFF
once,TRBJ2-3,TRBD1,TRBV19,TGTGCCAGTAGAAACAGGGGGCGTGGCACAGATACGCAGTATTTT,CASRNRGRGTDTQYF
NA,TRBJ1-2,TRBD1,TRBV6-6,TGTGCCAGCAGGGCCGGACAGGGGCGCGGTGGCTACACCTTC,CASRAGQGRGGYTF
NA,TRBJ1-2,NA,TRBV3-1/TRBV3-2,TGTGCCAGCAGGTTTTCGGGGGGCCCTCCCTATGGCTACACCTTC,CASRFSGGPPYGYTF
few,TRBJ2-2,NA,TRBV2,TGTGCCAGGGCCTCAGGGCGATTGAACACCGGGGAGCTGTTTTTT,CARASGRLNTGELFF
NA,TRBJ1-3,NA,TRBV4-2,TGTGCCAGCAGCCAAGTGGGCCGGACCTCTGGAAACACCATATATTTT,CASSQVGRTSGNTIYF
NA,TRBJ1-2,NA,TRBV10-3,TGTGCCATCAGTGATCTCGGCGGGCGCTATGGCTACACCTTC,CAISDLGGRYGYTF
NA,TRBJ2-3,NA,TRBV7-8,TGTGCCAGCAGCTTAACGCGACTACTCACAGATACGCAGTATTTT,CASSLTRLLTDTQYF
NA,TRBJ1-5,NA,TRBV5-8,TGTGCCAGCAGTGGTGGACAGTCCCACAATCAGCCCCAGCATTTT,CASSGGQSHNQPQHF